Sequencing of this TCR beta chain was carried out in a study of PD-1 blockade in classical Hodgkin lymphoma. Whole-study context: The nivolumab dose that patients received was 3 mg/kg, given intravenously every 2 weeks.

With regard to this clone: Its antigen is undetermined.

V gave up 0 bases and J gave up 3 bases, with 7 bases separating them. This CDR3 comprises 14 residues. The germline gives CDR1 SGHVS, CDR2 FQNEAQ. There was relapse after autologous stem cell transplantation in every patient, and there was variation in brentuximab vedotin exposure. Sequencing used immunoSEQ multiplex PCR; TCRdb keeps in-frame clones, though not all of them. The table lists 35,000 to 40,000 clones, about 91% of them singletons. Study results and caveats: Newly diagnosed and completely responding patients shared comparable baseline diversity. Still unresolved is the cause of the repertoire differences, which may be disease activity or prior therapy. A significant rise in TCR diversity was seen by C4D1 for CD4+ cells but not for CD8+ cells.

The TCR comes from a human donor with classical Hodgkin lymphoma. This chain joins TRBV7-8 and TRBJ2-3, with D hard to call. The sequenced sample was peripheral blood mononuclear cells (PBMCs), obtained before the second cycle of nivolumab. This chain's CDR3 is CASSLAGRTDTQYF. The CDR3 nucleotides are TGTGCCAGCAGCTTAGCGGGAAGGACAGATACGCAGTATTTT.